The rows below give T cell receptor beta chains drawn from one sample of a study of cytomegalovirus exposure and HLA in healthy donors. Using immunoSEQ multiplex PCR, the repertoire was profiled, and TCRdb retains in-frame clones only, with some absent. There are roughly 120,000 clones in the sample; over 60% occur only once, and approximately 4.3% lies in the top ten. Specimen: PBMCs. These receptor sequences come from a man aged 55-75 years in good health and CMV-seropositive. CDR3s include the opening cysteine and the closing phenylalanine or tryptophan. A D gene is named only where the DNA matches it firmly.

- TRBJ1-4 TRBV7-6 CASSSDIDNEKLFF
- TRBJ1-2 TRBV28 CASRSTVNYGYTF
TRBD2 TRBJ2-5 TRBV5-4 CASSQTDGRAETQYF
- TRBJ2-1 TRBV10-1 CASSESTGGGQFF
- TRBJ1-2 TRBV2 CASRRDTFNYGYTF
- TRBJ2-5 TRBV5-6 CASSLGGGETQYF
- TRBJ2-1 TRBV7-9 CASSFSTGSYNEQFF
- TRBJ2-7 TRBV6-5 CASSFSTAYEQYF
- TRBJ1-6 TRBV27 CASTPTRNSPLHF
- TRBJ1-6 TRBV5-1 CASSRTGGSYNSPLHF
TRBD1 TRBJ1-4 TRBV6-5 CASSQSTGVNEKLFF
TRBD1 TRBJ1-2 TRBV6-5 CASSYTGGFQGYTF
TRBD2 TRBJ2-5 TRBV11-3 CASSLGGQETQYF
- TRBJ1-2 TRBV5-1 CASSFGSGANYGYTF
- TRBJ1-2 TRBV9 CASSVDGNGYTF
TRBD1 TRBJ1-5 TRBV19 CASSTPGQGNRNQPQHF
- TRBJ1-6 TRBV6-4 CASSDSGQNSPLHF
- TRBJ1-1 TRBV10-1 CASSESGRVNEAFF
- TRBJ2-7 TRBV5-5 CASSLGGGDEQYF
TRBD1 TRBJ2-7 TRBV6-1 CASSETGARPTYSYEQYF
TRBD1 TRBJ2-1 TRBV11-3 CASSPTGTGSNEQFF
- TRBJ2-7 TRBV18 CASSPTTGIHEQYF
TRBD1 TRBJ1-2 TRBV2 CASSRSTGVGYTF
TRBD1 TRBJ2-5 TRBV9 CASSVAGTGFPFSQETQYF
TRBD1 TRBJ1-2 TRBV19 CATKTGYYGYTF
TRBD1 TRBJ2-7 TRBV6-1 CASGRDRVYEQYF
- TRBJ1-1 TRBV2 CASRQAPSATEAFF
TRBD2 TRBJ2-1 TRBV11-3 CASSYSGGYNEQFF
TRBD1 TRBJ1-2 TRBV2 CASSTTDRDYGYTF
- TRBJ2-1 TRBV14 CASSQDHSDSIRGEQFF
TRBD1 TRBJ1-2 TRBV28 CASRPPGTGIGTDGYTF
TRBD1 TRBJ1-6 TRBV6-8 CASSYLGQGKYNSPLHF
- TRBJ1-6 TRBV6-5 CASSYRQGGSNSPLHF
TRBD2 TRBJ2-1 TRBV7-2 CASSLTGGRYNEQFF
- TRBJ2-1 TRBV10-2 CASSLAYEQFF
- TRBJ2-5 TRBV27 CASSLGGDRRTQYF
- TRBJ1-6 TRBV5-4 CASSLAVSGDSPLHF
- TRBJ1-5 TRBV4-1 CASSDGTHSNQPQHF
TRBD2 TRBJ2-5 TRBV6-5 CASRRSGAETQYF
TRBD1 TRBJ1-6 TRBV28 CATPGQGYSPLHF
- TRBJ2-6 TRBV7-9 CASSPSWGDRYSGANVLTF
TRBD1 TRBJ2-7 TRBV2 CASSVARGRGYEQYF
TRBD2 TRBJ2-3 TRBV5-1 CASSLGLAGYTDTQYF
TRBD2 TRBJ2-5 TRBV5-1 CASSSGTSGGPYQETQYF
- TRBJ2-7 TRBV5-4 CASSPQGRAYEQYF
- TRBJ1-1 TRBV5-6 CASRRWGAEAFF
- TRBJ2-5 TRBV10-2 CASSESSVRETQYF
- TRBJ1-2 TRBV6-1 CASSEGTAQEGDGYTF
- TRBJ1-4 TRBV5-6 CASSFGREEKLFF
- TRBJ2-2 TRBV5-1 CASNEGHSNTGELFF
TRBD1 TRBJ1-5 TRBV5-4 CASRPRTGEANQPQHF